The rows below give T cell receptor beta chains drawn from one sample of a study of T cell repertoires in cytomegalovirus infection. Antigen specificity for these receptors is unknown. From the reads, TCRdb called clonotypes with MiXCR, one entry per CDR3 protein. Of hundreds of thousands of distinct CDR3 sequences detected, about 42% appear once; the ten largest clones hold about two fifths. Sample: cultured PBMCs, taken from culture after CMV antigen stimulation. These receptors were taken from a human donor in good health (CMV status not recorded). Some clones in this sample may be carry-over from other donors' samples. Both conserved end residues are part of each CDR3. Clone size, where shown, is once, few, many, or a class for clones that have expanded.

V gene	clone size	J gene	CDR3 protein
TRBV19	-	TRBJ2-1	CASSSQQGRSYNEQFF
TRBV7-9	few	TRBJ2-7	CASSLGGLGGIYYEQYF
TRBV19	few	TRBJ1-2	CASSILTSGPNGYTF
TRBV10-3	-	TRBJ2-6	CAISEISSGANVLTF
TRBV12-3/TRBV12-4	-	TRBJ2-1	CASKEGGIGEQFF
TRBV7-2	-	TRBJ2-7	CASSGRLADYEQYF
TRBV10-2	-	TRBJ1-3	CASSVADTIYF
TRBV7-2	-	TRBJ2-7	CASSSGPAREQYF
TRBV11-2	-	TRBJ1-6	CASSLGGQTNSPLHF
TRBV6-6	-	TRBJ1-2	CASGIFWGANYGYTF
TRBV7-2	few	TRBJ2-2	CASSPRRGALTGELFF
TRBV7-2	-	TRBJ2-1	CASSSDRGEGNEQFF
TRBV7-2	few	TRBJ2-1	CASSQRYSSGGAFEQFF
TRBV3-1	-	TRBJ2-7	CASSPRKDASYEQYF
TRBV6-1	-	TRBJ1-1	CASSEGWTEAFF
TRBV7-2	-	TRBJ1-6	CASSTVFTGRNSPLHF
TRBV20-1	-	TRBJ2-3	CSARNVYGTDTQYF
TRBV2	-	TRBJ2-3	CASSSRTLADTQYF
TRBV6-2/TRBV6-3	-	TRBJ2-7	CASSYSRTDTYEQYF
TRBV7-2	many	TRBJ2-5	CASSPWGGQETQYF
TRBV7-6	-	TRBJ2-5	CASRGVGNQETQYF
TRBV7-8	-	TRBJ2-7	CASSLGLAGTEQYF
TRBV6-6	-	TRBJ1-1	CASSVQGRVNTEAFF
TRBV6-1	few	TRBJ1-5	CASSEAQGGPYQPQHF
TRBV7-9	few	TRBJ1-4	CASSAGDRREKLFF
TRBV29-1	-	TRBJ2-1	CSAEGWPVRGEQFF
TRBV7-2	few	TRBJ2-7	CASSTLLSYEQYF
TRBV2	-	TRBJ2-7	CASSEAADFGYEQYF
TRBV27	-	TRBJ2-2	CASNQGGGELFF
TRBV19	-	TRBJ2-1	CASSIVVFGTSGILNEQFF
TRBV18	-	TRBJ1-1	CASSPAGTSYTEAFF
TRBV7-6	-	TRBJ1-2	CASSLGIGGLSGYTF
TRBV7-9	-	TRBJ2-7	CASSLPGFGTYEQYF
TRBV7-2	many	TRBJ2-5	CASSRLDETQYF
TRBV12-3/TRBV12-4	-	TRBJ2-7	CASSMQGTYEQYF
TRBV7-9	-	TRBJ2-7	CASSLDRGDYEQYF
TRBV11-2	-	TRBJ2-3	CASSVTPPDTQYF
TRBV7-6	many	TRBJ2-7	CASSFLAGGHSYEQYF
TRBV5-1	-	TRBJ2-1	CASSLEPSAGYNEQFF
TRBV4-3	-	TRBJ1-4	CASSQVSARSGEKLFF
TRBV2	-	TRBJ1-1	CASSEQGATEAFF
TRBV6-6	-	TRBJ2-3	CASLRGRGSTDTQYF
TRBV19	-	TRBJ2-1	CASRSAGTPSEQFF
TRBV7-2	-	TRBJ1-1	CASSLRQGLAFF
TRBV15	-	TRBJ2-1	CATSPDRYNEQFF
TRBV5-4	-	TRBJ2-1	CASSRLGREGYNEQFF
TRBV7-8	once	TRBJ2-2	CASSPRGGARELFF
TRBV15	-	TRBJ2-1	CATSGLRGLDEQFF
TRBV5-6	few	TRBJ1-1	CASSLETLSEAFF
TRBV12-3/TRBV12-4	-	TRBJ1-2	CASSLGQGIYGYTF
TRBV7-2	few	TRBJ2-3	CASSSIAGGPPDTQYF
TRBV7-6	once	TRBJ1-6	CASAPDLGNSPLHF